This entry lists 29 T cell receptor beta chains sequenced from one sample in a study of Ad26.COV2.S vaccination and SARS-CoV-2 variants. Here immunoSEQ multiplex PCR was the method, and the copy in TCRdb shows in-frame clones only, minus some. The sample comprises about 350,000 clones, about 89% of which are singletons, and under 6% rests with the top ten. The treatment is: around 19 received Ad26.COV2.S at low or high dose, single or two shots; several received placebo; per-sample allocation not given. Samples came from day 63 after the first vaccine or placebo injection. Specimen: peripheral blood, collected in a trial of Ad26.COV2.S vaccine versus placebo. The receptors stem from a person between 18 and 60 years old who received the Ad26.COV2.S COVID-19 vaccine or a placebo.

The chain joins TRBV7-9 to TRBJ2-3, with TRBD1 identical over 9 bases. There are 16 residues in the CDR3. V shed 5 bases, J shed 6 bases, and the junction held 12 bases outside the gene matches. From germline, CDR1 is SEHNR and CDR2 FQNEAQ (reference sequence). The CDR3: CASSLGDRVKEDTQYF. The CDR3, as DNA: TGTGCCAGCAGCCTAGGGGACAGGGTGAAGGAGGATACGCAGTATTTT.

The CDR3 DNA reads TGTGCCAGCAGTGAGGGCTGGTTGGACAATGAGCAGTTCTTC. It specifies CASSEGWLDNEQFF. The chain links TRBV2 to TRBJ2-1, with no clear D. The CDR3 is made up of 14 amino acids. CDR1 is SNHLY, CDR2 FYNNEI, per germline. V was pared by 3 bases and J by 5 bases, with 11 bases between.

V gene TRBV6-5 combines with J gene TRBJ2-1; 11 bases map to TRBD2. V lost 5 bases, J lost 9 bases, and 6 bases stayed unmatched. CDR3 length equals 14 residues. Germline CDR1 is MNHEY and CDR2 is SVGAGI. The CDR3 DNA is TGTGCCAGCAGTAGTACTAGCGGGAGTAGTGAGCAGTTCTTC. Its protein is CASSSTSGSSEQFF.

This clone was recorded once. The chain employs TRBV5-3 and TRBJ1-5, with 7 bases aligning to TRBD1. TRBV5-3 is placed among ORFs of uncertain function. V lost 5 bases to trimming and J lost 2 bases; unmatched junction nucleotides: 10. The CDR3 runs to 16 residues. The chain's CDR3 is CARRGDREVCNQPQHF. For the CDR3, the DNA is TGTGCCAGAAGAGGAGACAGGGAGGTTTGCAATCAGCCCCAGCATTTT.

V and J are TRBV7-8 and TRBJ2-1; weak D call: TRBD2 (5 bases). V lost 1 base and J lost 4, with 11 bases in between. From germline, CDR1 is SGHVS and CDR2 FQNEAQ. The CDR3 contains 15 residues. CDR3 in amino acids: CASSLVDGKYNEQFF. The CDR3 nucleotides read TGTGCCAGCAGCTTAGTAGACGGGAAATACAATGAGCAGTTCTTC.

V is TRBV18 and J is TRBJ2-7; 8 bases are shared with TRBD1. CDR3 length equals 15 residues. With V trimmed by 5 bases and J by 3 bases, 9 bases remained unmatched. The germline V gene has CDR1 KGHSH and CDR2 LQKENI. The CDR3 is CASSAPGTGYYEQYF. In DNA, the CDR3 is TGTGCCAGCTCAGCCCCCGGGACAGGATACTACGAGCAGTACTTC. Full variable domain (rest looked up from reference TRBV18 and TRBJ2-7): NAGVMQNPRHLVRRRGQEARLRCSPMKGHSHVYWYRQLPEEGLKFMVYLQKENIIDESGMPKERFSAEFPKEGPSILRIQQVVRGDSAAYFCASSAPGTGYYEQYFGPGTRLTVT.

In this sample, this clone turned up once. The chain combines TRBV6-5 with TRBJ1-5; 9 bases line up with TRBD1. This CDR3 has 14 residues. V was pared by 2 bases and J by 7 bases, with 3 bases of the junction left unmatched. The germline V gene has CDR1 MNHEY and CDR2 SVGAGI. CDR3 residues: CASSYDRGVQPQHF. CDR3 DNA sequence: TGTGCCAGCAGTTACGACAGGGGGGTCCAGCCCCAGCATTTT.

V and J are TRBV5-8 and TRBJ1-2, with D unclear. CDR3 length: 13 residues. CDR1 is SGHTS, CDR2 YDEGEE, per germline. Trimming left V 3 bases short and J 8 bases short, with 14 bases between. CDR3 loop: CASSSSPARGYTF. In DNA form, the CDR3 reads TGTGCCAGCAGCTCATCACCCGCACGGGGCTACACCTTC.

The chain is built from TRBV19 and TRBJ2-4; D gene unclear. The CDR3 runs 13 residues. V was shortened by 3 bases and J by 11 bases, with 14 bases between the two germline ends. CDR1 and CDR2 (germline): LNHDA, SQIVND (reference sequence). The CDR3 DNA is TGTGCCAGTAGTATTAAGGTCTTTGGCGTTCAGTACTTC. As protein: CASSIKVFGVQYF.

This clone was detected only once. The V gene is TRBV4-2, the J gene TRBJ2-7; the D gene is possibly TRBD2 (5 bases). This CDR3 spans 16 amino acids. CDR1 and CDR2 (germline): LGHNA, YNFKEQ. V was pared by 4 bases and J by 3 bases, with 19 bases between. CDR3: CASSPEVGEYLYEQYF. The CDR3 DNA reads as TGTGCCAGCAGCCCCGAGGTGGGAGAGTACCTCTACGAGCAGTACTTC.

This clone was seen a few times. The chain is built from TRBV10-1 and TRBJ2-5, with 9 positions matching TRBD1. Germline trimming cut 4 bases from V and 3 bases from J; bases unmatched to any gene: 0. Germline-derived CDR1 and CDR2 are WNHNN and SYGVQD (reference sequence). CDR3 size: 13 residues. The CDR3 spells CASSGTGEETQYF. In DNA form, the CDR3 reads TGCGCCAGCAGTGGGACAGGGGAAGAGACCCAGTACTTC.

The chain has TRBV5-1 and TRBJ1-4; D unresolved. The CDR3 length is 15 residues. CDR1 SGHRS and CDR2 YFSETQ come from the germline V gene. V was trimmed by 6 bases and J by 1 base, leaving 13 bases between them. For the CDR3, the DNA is TGCGCCAGCAACCCCGGGGTGATAACTAATGAAAAACTGTTTTTT. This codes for CASNPGVITNEKLFF.

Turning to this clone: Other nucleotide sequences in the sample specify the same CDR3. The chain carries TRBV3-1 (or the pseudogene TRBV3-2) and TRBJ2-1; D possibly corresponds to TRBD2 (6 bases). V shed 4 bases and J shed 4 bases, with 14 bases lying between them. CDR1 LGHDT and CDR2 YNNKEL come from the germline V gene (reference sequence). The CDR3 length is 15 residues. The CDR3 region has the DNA TGTGCCAGCAGCCCAGGGACTGGGCTATACAATGAGCAGTTCTTC. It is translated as CASSPGTGLYNEQFF.

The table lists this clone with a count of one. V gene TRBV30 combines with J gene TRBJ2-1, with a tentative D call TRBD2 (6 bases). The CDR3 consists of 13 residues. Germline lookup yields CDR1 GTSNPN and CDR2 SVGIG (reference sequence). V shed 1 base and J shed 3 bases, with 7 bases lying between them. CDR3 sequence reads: CAWSAGLYNEQFF. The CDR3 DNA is TGTGCCTGGAGTGCGGGACTCTACAATGAGCAGTTCTTC. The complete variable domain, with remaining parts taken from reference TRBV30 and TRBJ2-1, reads SQTIHQWPATLVQPVGSPLSLECTVEGTSNPNLYWYRQAAGRGLQLLFYSVGIGQISSEVPQNLSASRPQDRQFILSSKKLLLSDSGFYLCAWSAGLYNEQFFGPGTRLTVL.

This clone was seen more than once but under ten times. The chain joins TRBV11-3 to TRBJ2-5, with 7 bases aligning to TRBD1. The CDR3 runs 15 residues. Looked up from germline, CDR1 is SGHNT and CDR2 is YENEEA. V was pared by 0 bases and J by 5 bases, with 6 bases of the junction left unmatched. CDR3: CASSLDFTGVETQYF. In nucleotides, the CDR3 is TGTGCCAGCAGCTTAGATTTCACAGGGGTTGAGACCCAGTACTTC.

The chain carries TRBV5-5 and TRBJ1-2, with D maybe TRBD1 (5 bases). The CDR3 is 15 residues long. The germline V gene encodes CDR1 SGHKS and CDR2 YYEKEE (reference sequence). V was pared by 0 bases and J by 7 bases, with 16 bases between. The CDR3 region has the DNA TGTGCCAGCAGCTTGGCCGCGGGCGGGGGGTCTGGCTACACCTTC. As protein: CASSLAAGGGSGYTF.

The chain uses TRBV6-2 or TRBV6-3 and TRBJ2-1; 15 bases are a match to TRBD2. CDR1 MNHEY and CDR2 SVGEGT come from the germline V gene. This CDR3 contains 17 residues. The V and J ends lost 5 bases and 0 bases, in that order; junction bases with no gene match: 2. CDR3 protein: CASSGTSGGSSYNEQFF. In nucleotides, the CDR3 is TGTGCCAGCAGTGGGACTAGCGGGGGGAGCTCCTACAATGAGCAGTTCTTC.

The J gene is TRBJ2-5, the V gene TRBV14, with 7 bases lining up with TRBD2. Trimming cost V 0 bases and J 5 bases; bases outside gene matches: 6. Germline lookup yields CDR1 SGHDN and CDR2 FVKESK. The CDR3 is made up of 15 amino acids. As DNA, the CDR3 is TGTGCCAGCAGCCAAGATCGGGAGGCAGCGGAGACCCAGTACTTC. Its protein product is CASSQDREAAETQYF.

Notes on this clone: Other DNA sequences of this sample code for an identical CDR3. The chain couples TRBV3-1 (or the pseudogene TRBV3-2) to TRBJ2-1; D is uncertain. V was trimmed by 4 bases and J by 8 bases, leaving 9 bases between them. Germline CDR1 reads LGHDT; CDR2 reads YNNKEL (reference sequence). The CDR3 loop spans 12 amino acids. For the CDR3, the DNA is TGTGCCAGCAGCCGAACCAGCGATGAGCAGTTCTTC. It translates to CASSRTSDEQFF.

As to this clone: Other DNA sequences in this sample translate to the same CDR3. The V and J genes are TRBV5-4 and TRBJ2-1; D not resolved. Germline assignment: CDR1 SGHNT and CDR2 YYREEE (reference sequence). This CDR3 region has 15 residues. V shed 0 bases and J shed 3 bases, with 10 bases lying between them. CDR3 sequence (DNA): TGTGCCAGCAGCTTGGGGGGTGGGTACTACAATGAGCAGTTCTTC. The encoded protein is CASSLGGGYYNEQFF.

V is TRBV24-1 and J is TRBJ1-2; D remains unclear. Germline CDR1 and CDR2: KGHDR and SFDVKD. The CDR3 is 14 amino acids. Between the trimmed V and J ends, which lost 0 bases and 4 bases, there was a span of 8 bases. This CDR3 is CATSDLGNRYGYTF. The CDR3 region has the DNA TGTGCCACCAGTGATTTGGGGAATCGCTATGGCTACACCTTC.

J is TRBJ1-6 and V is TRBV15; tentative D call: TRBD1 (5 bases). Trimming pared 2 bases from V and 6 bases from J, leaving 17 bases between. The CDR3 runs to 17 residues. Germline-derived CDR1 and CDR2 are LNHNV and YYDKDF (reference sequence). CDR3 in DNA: TGTGCCACCAGCAGATCGACAGCCACCGCTTTTAATTCACCCCTCCACTTT. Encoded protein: CATSRSTATAFNSPLHF.

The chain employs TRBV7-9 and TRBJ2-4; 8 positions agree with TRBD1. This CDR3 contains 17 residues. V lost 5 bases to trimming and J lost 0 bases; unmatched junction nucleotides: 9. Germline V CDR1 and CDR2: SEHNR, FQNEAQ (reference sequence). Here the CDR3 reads CASSHHLDRGAKNIQYF. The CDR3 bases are TGTGCCAGCAGCCACCACCTTGACAGGGGAGCCAAAAACATTCAGTACTTC.

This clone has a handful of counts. The CDR3 nucleotides are TGTGCCAGCAGTCGGGATGGGGGTCAGCCCCAGCATTTT. Residues: CASSRDGGQPQHF. The rearrangement joins TRBV28 to TRBJ1-5; possible D gene TRBD1, 5 bases. Trimming cost V 5 bases and J 6 bases, with 11 bases left between them. CDR3 length: 13 residues. Germline lookup yields CDR1 MDHEN and CDR2 SYDVKM.

CDR3 nucleotide sequence: TGTGCCAGCACCCCCGTGGGGGGAGTGGGTGAAAAACTGTTTTTT. Translation gives CASTPVGGVGEKLFF. The genes are TRBV7-9 and TRBJ1-4; D possibly corresponds to TRBD1 (5 bases). Trimming stripped 7 bases from V and 7 bases from J, with 19 bases between. The CDR3 is 15 amino acids. Germline V gene lookup returns CDR1 SEHNR and CDR2 FQNEAQ (reference sequence). Together with reference TRBV7-9 and TRBJ1-4, the CDR3 gives the full variable domain: DTGVSQNPRHKITKRGQNVTFRCDPISEHNRLYWYRQTLGQGPEFLTYFQNEAQLEKSRLLSDRFSAERPKGSFSTLEIQRTEQGDSAMYLCASTPVGGVGEKLFFGSGTQLSVL.

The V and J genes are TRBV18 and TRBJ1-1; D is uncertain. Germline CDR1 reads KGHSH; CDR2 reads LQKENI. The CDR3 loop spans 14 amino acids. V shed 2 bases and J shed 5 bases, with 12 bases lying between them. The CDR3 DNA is TGTGCCAGCTCACCAACCGGGGTGTGGACTGAAGCTTTCTTT. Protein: CASSPTGVWTEAFF.

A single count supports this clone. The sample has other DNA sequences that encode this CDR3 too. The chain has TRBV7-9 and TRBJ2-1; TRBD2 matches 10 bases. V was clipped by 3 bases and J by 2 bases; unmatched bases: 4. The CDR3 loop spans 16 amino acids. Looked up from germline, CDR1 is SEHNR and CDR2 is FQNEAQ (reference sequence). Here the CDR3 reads CASSLDSGRAYNEQFF. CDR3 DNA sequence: TGTGCCAGCAGCTTGGACAGCGGGAGGGCCTACAATGAGCAGTTCTTC. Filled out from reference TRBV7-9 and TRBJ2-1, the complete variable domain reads DTGVSQNPRHKITKRGQNVTFRCDPISEHNRLYWYRQTLGQGPEFLTYFQNEAQLEKSRLLSDRFSAERPKGSFSTLEIQRTEQGDSAMYLCASSLDSGRAYNEQFFGPGTRLTVL.

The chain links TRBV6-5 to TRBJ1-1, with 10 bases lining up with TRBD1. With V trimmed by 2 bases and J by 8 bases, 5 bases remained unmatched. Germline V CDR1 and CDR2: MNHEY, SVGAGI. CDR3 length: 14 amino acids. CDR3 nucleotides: TGTGCCAGCAGTTACCCGGGGACAGGGGAAGAAGCTTTCTTT. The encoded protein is CASSYPGTGEEAFF.

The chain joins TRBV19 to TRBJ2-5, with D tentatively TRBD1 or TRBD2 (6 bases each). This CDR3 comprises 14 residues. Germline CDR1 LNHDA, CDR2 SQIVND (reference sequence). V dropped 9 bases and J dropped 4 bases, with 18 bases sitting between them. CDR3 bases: TGTGCCAGCCAAGATAGGGGGGCATTAGAGACCCAGTACTTC. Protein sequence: CASQDRGALETQYF.